The 25 T cell receptor beta chains listed next were all sequenced from one sample in a study of cytomegalovirus exposure and HLA in healthy donors. TCRdb's table, derived via immunoSEQ multiplex PCR, lists solely in-frame clones and lacks some. Found here are about 70,000 clones, over 85% of them singletons; the top ten hold around 1.5%. Sequencing used PBMCs. These receptors were obtained from a young man in good health and CMV-seropositive.

V and J are TRBV28 and TRBJ1-1; the match to TRBD1 covers 8 bases. Germline V gives CDR1 MDHEN, CDR2 SYDVKM. The CDR3 is 14 residues long. V shed 1 base and J 11 bases; nucleotides not matched to a gene: 9. The CDR3, as DNA: TGTGCCAGCAGTTTATCCAGGGGGCGGTGGCAGGCTTTCTTT. Its translation: CASSLSRGRWQAFF.

The V and J genes are TRBV30 and TRBJ1-1; D is unresolved. From germline, CDR1 is GTSNPN and CDR2 SVGIG (reference sequence). There are 15 residues in the CDR3. The V gene lost 8 bases and the J gene lost 5 bases, with 24 bases spanning the gap. Written as DNA, the CDR3 is TGTGCCCTGGGCCACCGAGTCGGAACTCTGACTGAAGCTTTCTTT. It codes for CALGHRVGTLTEAFF.

The V gene is TRBV27, the J gene TRBJ2-1; the match to TRBD2 covers 9 bases. The CDR3 covers 14 residues. V lost 4 bases and J lost 7; bases outside the gene matches: 5. Per germline, CDR1 MNHEY and CDR2 SMNVEV (reference sequence). The CDR3 spells CASSSSGKGNEQFF. The CDR3 DNA reads as TGTGCCAGCAGTTCTAGCGGGAAGGGGAATGAGCAGTTCTTC.

The J gene is TRBJ2-1, the V gene TRBV28; D possibly corresponds to TRBD1 (5 bases). Germline V gene lookup returns CDR1 MDHEN and CDR2 SYDVKM. Trimming left V 8 bases short and J 6 bases short, with 11 bases between. This CDR3 comprises 12 residues. CDR3 protein: CASRVQGNEQFF. In DNA form, the CDR3 reads TGTGCCAGCCGAGTCCAGGGCAATGAGCAGTTCTTC. Using reference TRBV28 and TRBJ2-1 for the parts outside the CDR3, the full variable domain is DVKVTQSSRYLVKRTGEKVFLECVQDMDHENMFWYRQDPGLGLRLIYFSYDVKMKEKGDIPEGYSVSREKKERFSLILESASTNQTSMYLCASRVQGNEQFFGPGTRLTVL.

The rearrangement joins TRBV21-1 to TRBJ2-3; the table's D call of TRBD1 was not tested on the DNA. TRBV21-1 represents a pseudogene. This CDR3 spans 15 amino acids. The CDR3 DNA follows: TGTGCCAGCAGCAGACGGACAGGGGGCACAGATACGCAGTATTTT. Its translation: CASSRRTGGTDTQYF.

The rearrangement joins TRBV25-1 to TRBJ2-7; no reliable D call. CDR1 MGHDK and CDR2 SYGVNS come from the germline V gene. V was pared by 0 bases and J by 1 base, with 7 bases between. The CDR3 runs to 14 residues. This CDR3 reads CASSEYPVSYEQYF. Here the CDR3 DNA reads TGTGCCAGCAGTGAATACCCAGTTTCCTACGAGCAGTACTTC.

This clone came up once. Here the CDR3 reads CACTRGVNTEAFF. The CDR3 region has the DNA TGTGCCTGCACTCGGGGGGTTAACACTGAAGCTTTCTTT. V and J are TRBV30 and TRBJ1-1; D perhaps matches TRBD1 (5 bases). V lost 6 bases to trimming and J lost 2 bases, with 13 bases between them. Looked up from germline, CDR1 is GTSNPN and CDR2 is SVGIG (reference sequence). The CDR3 covers 13 residues.

V usage is TRBV5-6 and J usage is TRBJ2-7; 10 bases line up with TRBD2. There are 16 residues in the CDR3. Germline lookup yields CDR1 SGHDT and CDR2 YYEEEE. Germline trimming cut 4 bases from V and 3 bases from J; bases unmatched to any gene: 10. The chain's CDR3 is CASSQQTSGTDYEQYF. In DNA form, the CDR3 reads TGTGCCAGCAGCCAACAAACTAGCGGGACGGACTACGAGCAGTACTTC.

The chain joins TRBV5-1 to TRBJ2-1, with no clear D. The V end was cut by 4 bases, the J end by 3 bases, with 8 bases between. Germline CDR1 reads SGHRS; CDR2 reads YFSETQ. The CDR3 length is 13 residues. The CDR3, as DNA: TGCGCCAGCAGCCCTAACAGCTACAATGAGCAGTTCTTC. Its protein product is CASSPNSYNEQFF.

This clone has just a few counts. The chain couples TRBV5-1 to TRBJ1-4, with D perhaps matching TRBD1 (5 bases). The V and J ends lost 4 bases and 6 bases respectively, with 10 bases between them. This CDR3 is 13 amino acids long. The germline V gene has CDR1 SGHRS and CDR2 YFSETQ. CDR3 nucleotide sequence: TGCGCCAGCAGCACGGACACGGATGAAAAACTGTTTTTT. This translates into CASSTDTDEKLFF. Full variable domain (missing parts from reference TRBV5-1 and TRBJ1-4): KAGVTQTPRYLIKTRGQQVTLSCSPISGHRSVSWYQQTPGQGLQFLFEYFSETQRNKGNFPGRFSGRQFSNSRSEMNVSTLELGDSALYLCASSTDTDEKLFFGSGTQLSVL.

This sequence joins TRBV28 and TRBJ2-3; 12 nucleotides agree with TRBD1. V shed 6 bases and J 0 bases; nucleotides not matched to a gene: 10. This CDR3 has 18 amino acids. Germline CDR1 is MDHEN and CDR2 is SYDVKM. In nucleotides, the CDR3 is TGTGCCAGCAGACGCCCCGGGACAGGGGGCGCGAGCACAGATACGCAGTATTTT. Translated, it gives CASRRPGTGGASTDTQYF.

V usage is TRBV19 and J usage is TRBJ1-2; 9 nucleotides line up with TRBD1. The CDR3 runs to 14 residues. Germline values: CDR1 LNHDA, CDR2 SQIVND (reference sequence). The V gene end was trimmed by 3 bases and the J gene end by 7 bases; junction bases not matched to a gene: 6. The CDR3 here is CASSMGQGMGGYTF. The CDR3 nucleotides read TGTGCCAGTAGTATGGGACAGGGAATGGGTGGCTACACCTTC.

The chain joins TRBV14 to TRBJ1-2; D possibly corresponds to TRBD1 (5 bases). Germline V gives CDR1 SGHDN, CDR2 FVKESK. With 4 bases removed from V and 7 bases from J, the gap between germline ends came to 16 bases. The CDR3 covers 14 residues. CDR3 protein: CASSLLSLTGGYTF. CDR3 coding DNA: TGTGCCAGCAGCCTACTTTCCTTAACAGGTGGCTACACCTTC. The full variable domain, completed using reference TRBV14 and TRBJ1-2, is EAGVTQFPSHSVIEKGQTVTLRCDPISGHDNLYWYRRVMGKEIKFLLHFVKESKQDESGMPNNRFLAERTGGTYSTLKVQPAELEDSGVYFCASSLLSLTGGYTFGSGTRLTVV.

The chain employs TRBV5-6 and TRBJ2-3, with D uncertain. The germline V and J ends were trimmed by 0 bases and 1 base, with 12 bases remaining between them. The CDR3 contains 16 residues. Per the germline V gene, CDR1 is SGHDT and CDR2 is YYEEEE. The chain's CDR3 is CASSLAFGQGTDTQYF. CDR3 nucleotides: TGTGCCAGCAGCTTGGCCTTTGGGCAGGGCACAGATACGCAGTATTTT. Full variable domain (remainder filled in from reference TRBV5-6 and TRBJ2-3): DAGVTQSPTHLIKTRGQQVTLRCSPKSGHDTVSWYQQALGQGPQFIFQYYEEEERQRGNFPDRFSGHQFPNYSSELNVNALLLGDSALYLCASSLAFGQGTDTQYFGPGTRLTVL.

This clone has a single count. This rearrangement joins TRBV28 to TRBJ2-1, with 8 bases that match TRBD2. Unmatched junction bases numbered 7, after V lost 1 base and J lost 5 bases. The CDR3 consists of 16 residues. Germline V gene data show CDR1 as MDHEN and CDR2 as SYDVKM. For the CDR3, the DNA is TGTGCCAGCAGTTTATTAAATAGCGGGACAAACAATGAGCAGTTCTTC. Protein sequence: CASSLLNSGTNNEQFF.

The J gene is TRBJ1-5, the V gene TRBV28; D gene ambiguous. The germline V gene encodes CDR1 MDHEN and CDR2 SYDVKM. V was trimmed by 6 bases and J by 4 bases, leaving 16 bases between them. The CDR3 has 15 residues. CDR3 amino acids: CASSPYEGLNQPQHF. The CDR3 DNA is TGTGCCAGCAGCCCCTACGAGGGTTTAAATCAGCCCCAGCATTTT.

This chain joins TRBV29-1 and TRBJ2-2, with 11 positions matching TRBD1. CDR1 is SQVTM, CDR2 ANQGSEA, per germline. With 6 bases clipped from V and 2 bases from J, the junction kept 11 bases outside the gene matches. The CDR3 sequence is 17 residues long. CDR3 region: CSVGQGARPFNTGELFF. In DNA, the CDR3 is TGCAGCGTCGGACAGGGGGCTAGGCCTTTCAACACCGGGGAGCTGTTTTTT.

The chain employs TRBV18 and TRBJ2-2, with D perhaps TRBD1 (6 bases). CDR1 and CDR2 (germline): KGHSH, LQKENI. Trimming cost V 2 bases and J 1 base, with 14 bases left between them. The CDR3 totals 17 residues. CDR3 protein: CASSPFQGFENTGELFF. The CDR3 DNA sequence: TGTGCCAGCTCACCATTTCAGGGGTTTGAGAACACCGGGGAGCTGTTTTTT.

The V and J genes are TRBV28 and TRBJ2-1; TRBD2 is a possible D gene (6 bases). CDR1 and CDR2 from the germline V gene are MDHEN and SYDVKM. Trimming cost V 4 bases and J 0 bases, with 13 bases left between them. This CDR3 contains 16 residues. The CDR3 nucleotides are TGTGCCAGCAGTTCTGGGGACTGGCGCTCCTACAATGAGCAGTTCTTC. As protein: CASSSGDWRSYNEQFF.

The chain joins TRBV10-3 to TRBJ2-3; no definite D call. CDR1 is ENHRY and CDR2 is SYGVKD in the germline V gene. The length of the CDR3 is 13 residues. The V end lost 9 bases, the J end lost 1 base, and 11 bases lay between the germline ends. Here the CDR3 reads CAIHGGGTDTQYF. CDR3 nucleotides: TGTGCCATTCACGGCGGTGGCACAGATACGCAGTATTTT.

J is TRBJ2-6 and V is TRBV10-3; D is undetermined. V lost 8 bases, J lost 1 base, and 6 bases lay in between. Germline loops: CDR1 ENHRY, CDR2 SYGVKD. The CDR3 spans 13 residues. The CDR3 protein is CAILRSGANVLTF. The DNA of the CDR3 is TGTGCCATCCTCAGATCTGGGGCCAACGTCCTGACTTTC.

V and J are TRBV5-4 and TRBJ2-2; D remains ambiguous. Trimming shortened V by 0 bases and J by 4 bases, and 10 bases separated the two germline ends. From germline, CDR1 is SGHNT and CDR2 YYREEE (reference sequence). This CDR3 contains 15 residues. The CDR3: CASSLGAERTGELFF. The CDR3 DNA sequence: TGTGCCAGCAGCTTGGGGGCAGAACGCACCGGGGAGCTGTTTTTT.

This sequence joins TRBV14 and TRBJ2-7, with D unresolved. From germline, CDR1 is SGHDN and CDR2 FVKESK. This CDR3 comprises 14 residues. V was pared by 2 bases and J by 0 bases, with 8 bases between. The CDR3 reads CASSQSRLSYEQYF. For the CDR3, the DNA is TGTGCCAGCAGCCAATCGAGACTCTCCTACGAGCAGTACTTC.

This chain uses TRBV18 with TRBJ1-1; tentatively, D is TRBD1 (5 bases). V gave up 2 bases and J gave up 5 bases, with 9 bases separating them. The germline V gene encodes CDR1 KGHSH and CDR2 LQKENI. The CDR3 loop spans 13 amino acids. The CDR3 DNA reads TGTGCCAGCTCACCAGGGGGGGATACTGAAGCTTTCTTT. Its translation: CASSPGGDTEAFF.

The gene calls are TRBV5-1 and TRBJ2-3; D is unresolved. The CDR3 consists of 14 residues. V was trimmed by 4 bases and J by 1 base, leaving 10 bases between them. Germline CDR1 is SGHRS and CDR2 is YFSETQ. In DNA, the CDR3 is TGCGCCAGCAGCAACCCAGAGGGCACAGATACGCAGTATTTT. This encodes CASSNPEGTDTQYF.